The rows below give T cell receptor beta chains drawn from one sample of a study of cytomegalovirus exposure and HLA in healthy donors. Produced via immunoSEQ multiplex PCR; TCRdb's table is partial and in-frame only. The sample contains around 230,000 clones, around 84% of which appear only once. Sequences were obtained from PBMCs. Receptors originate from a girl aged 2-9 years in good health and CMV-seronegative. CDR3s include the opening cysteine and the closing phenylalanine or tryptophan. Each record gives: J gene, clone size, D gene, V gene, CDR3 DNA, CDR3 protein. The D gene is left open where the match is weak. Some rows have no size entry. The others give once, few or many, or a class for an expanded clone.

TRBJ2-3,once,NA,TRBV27,TGTGCCAGCAGTCACTCGCCGTCAGATACGCAGTATTTT,CASSHSPSDTQYF
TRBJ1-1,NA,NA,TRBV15,TGTGCCACCAGCAGAGGGGGCAAGAACACTGAAGCTTTCTTT,CATSRGGKNTEAFF
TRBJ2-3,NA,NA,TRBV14,TGTGCCAGCAGCCTATTGAGAGATACGCAGTATTTT,CASSLLRDTQYF
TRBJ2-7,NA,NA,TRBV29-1,TGCAGCGTTGCCGGGGAGGTGCTCTACGAGCAGTACTTC,CSVAGEVLYEQYF
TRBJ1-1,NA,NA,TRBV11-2,TGTGCCAGCAGCTTAGATCGGGGGACTGAAGCTTTCTTT,CASSLDRGTEAFF
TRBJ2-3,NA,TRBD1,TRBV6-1,TGTGCCAGCAGTGAATTGGGCTATGAGACAGGGGGTATGACAGATACGCAGTATTTT,CASSELGYETGGMTDTQYF
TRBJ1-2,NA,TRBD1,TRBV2,TGTGCCAGCTGGGACAGATCTCTCTATGGCTACACCTTC,CASWDRSLYGYTF
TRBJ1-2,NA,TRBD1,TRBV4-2,TGTGCCAGCAGCCAAGAACCCCTCGGGACAGGGGGCGAGGGTGGCTACACCTTC,CASSQEPLGTGGEGGYTF
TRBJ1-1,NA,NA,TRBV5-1,TGCGCCAGCAGCCAGGACTCATTTGACATGAACACTGAAGCTTTCTTT,CASSQDSFDMNTEAFF
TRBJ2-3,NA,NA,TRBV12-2,TGTGCAAGTCGCTCCCAGACTGAGATGGATACGCAGTATTTT,CASRSQTEMDTQYF
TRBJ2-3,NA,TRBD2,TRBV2,TGTGCCAGCAGAGAGGGACTAGCGGGGGGCACAGATACGCAGTATTTT,CASREGLAGGTDTQYF
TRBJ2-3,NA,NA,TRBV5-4,TGTGCCAGCAGCTTGGAGCTATCCACGCAGTATTTT,CASSLELSTQYF
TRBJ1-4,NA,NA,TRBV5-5,TGTGCCAGCAGTTTGGGGCTTCGGGAAACTAATGAAAAACTGTTTTTT,CASSLGLRETNEKLFF
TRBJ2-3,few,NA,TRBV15,TGTGCCACCAGCATGACTGGCGGGCTCCACCACACAGATACGCAGTATTTT,CATSMTGGLHHTDTQYF
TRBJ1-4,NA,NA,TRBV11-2,TGTGCCAGCAGCTTGTCCTCCGGGATGGGGGAAAAACTGTTTTTT,CASSLSSGMGEKLFF
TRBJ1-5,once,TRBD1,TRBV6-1,TGTGCCAGCACTATCGGACAGGTGGGTCAGCCCCAGCATTTT,CASTIGQVGQPQHF
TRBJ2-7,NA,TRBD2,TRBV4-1,TGCGCCAGCAGCCAAAAAGGACTAGCCGCGCAGTACTTC,CASSQKGLAAQYF
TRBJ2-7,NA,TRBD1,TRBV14,TGTGCCAGCAGCCAAACCGGACAGGGGGCCTACGAGCAGTACTTC,CASSQTGQGAYEQYF
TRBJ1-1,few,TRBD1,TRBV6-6,TGTGCCAGCGCTTTGGGACAGTCGAACACTGAAGCTTTCTTT,CASALGQSNTEAFF
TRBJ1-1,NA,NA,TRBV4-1,TGCGCCAGCAGCCCAGGAGGAGACACTGAAGCTTTCTTT,CASSPGGDTEAFF
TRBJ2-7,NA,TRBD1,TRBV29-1,TGCAGCGTTGGTAGGGGGCATAGGGAGCAGTACTTC,CSVGRGHREQYF
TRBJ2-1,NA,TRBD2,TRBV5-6,TGTGCCAGCAGCTTGGCCAGCCGACTAGCGGGGAATGAGCAGTTCTTC,CASSLASRLAGNEQFF
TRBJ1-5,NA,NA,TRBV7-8,TGTGCCAGCTCCGGTCAGCCCCAGCATTTT,CASSGQPQHF
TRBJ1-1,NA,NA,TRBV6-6,TGTGCCAGCAGTTCCCCAGGGTCTGGGACTGAAGCTTTCTTT,CASSSPGSGTEAFF
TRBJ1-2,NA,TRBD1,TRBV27,TGTGCCAGCAGTCTGCGACAGGGGAACTTGAGCGGCTACACCTTC,CASSLRQGNLSGYTF
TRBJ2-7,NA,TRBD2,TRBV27,TGTGCCAGCAGTTTTTACTCTAGCGGGGCCTACGAGCAGTACTTC,CASSFYSSGAYEQYF
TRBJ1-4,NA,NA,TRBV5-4,TGTGCCAGCAGCTTCAAGGGTACGGGAGAAAAACTGTTTTTT,CASSFKGTGEKLFF
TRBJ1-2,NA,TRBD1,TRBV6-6,TGTGCCAGCAGCCACGGACAGGGAGGAGGATATGGCTACACCTTC,CASSHGQGGGYGYTF
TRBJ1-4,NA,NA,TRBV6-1,TGTGCCAGCACCCGGACAGACCTTAATGAAAAACTGTTTTTT,CASTRTDLNEKLFF
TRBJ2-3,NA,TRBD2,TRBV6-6,TGTGCCAGCAGTCAACTAACTAGCGGATTCACAGATACGCAGTATTTT,CASSQLTSGFTDTQYF
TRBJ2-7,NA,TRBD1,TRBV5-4,TGTGCCAGCAGCCTCTTCGGGACAGGGGCGGTCAACGAGCAGTACTTC,CASSLFGTGAVNEQYF
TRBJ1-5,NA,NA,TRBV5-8,TGTGCCAGCAGCTTGATCTCAGGGAATCAGCCCCAGCATTTT,CASSLISGNQPQHF
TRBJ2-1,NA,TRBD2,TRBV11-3,TGTGCCAGCAGCTTAGGGGGCGGCGGGGGTTTTACCAATGAGCAGTTCTTC,CASSLGGGGGFTNEQFF
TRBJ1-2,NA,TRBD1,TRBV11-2,TGTGCCAGCAGCTTACAGGGGGCAAATGGCTACACCTTC,CASSLQGANGYTF
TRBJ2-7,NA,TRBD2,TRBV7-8,TGTGCCAGCAGCTTATTTTCGCTGGTTGGTAGCGGGGGTGGTCGGTACGAGCAGTACTTC,CASSLFSLVGSGGGRYEQYF
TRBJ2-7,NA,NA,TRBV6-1,TGTGCCAGCAGTGAAAAGTACTACGAGCAGTACTTC,CASSEKYYEQYF
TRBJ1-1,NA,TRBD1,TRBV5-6,TGTGCCAGCAGCTTGTACAGGGGCCCTGAAGCTTTCTTT,CASSLYRGPEAFF